This T cell receptor (beta chain) appears in the sequencing data of a study of CD8 T cells in ankylosing spondylitis. V lost 7 bases and J lost 5, with 6 bases in between. Per the germline V gene, CDR1 is SNHLY and CDR2 is FYNNEI. The CDR3 is 12 residues long. This clonotype was detected many times. Each TCR beta library was made by quantitative 5'-RACE that incorporated molecular barcodes. Each CDR3 protein gets one entry after TCRdb re-called the 5' RACE reads with MiXCR. The table has 150,000 to 200,000 distinct CDR3 sequences, roughly 10% seen once. This TCR was sampled from a male donor with ankylosing spondylitis or in good health (not recorded which). The material sequenced was blood, either unsorted or a sorted T cell fraction (not recorded which). This chain joins TRBV2 and TRBJ1-6; no clear D. The CDR3 here is CASIKNNSPLHF. In DNA, the CDR3 is TGTGCCAGCATCAAGAATAATTCACCCCTCCACTTT.